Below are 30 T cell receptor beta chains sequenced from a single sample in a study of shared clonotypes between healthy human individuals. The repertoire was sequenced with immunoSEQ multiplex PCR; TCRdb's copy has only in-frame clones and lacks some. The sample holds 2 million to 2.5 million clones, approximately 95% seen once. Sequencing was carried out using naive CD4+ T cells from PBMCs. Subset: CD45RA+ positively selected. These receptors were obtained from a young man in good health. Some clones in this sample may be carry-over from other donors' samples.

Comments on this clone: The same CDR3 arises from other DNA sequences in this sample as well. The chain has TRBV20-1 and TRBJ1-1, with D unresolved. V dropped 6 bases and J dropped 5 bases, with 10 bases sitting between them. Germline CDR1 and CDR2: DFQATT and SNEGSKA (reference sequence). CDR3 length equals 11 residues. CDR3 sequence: CSARRRTEAFF. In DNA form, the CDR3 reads TGCAGTGCACGCAGACGGACTGAAGCTTTCTTT.

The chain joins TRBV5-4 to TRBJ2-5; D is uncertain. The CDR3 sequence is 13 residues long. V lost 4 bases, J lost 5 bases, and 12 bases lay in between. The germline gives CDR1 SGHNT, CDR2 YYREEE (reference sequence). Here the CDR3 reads CASSQSVEETQYF. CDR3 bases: TGTGCCAGCAGCCAGTCCGTAGAGGAGACCCAGTACTTC.

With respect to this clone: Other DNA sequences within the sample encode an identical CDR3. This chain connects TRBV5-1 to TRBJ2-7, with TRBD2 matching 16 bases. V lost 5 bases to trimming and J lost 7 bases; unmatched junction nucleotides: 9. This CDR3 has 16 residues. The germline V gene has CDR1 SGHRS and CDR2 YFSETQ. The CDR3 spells CASSSGLAGGPGEQYF. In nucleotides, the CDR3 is TGCGCCAGCAGTTCGGGACTAGCGGGAGGGCCGGGGGAGCAGTACTTC.

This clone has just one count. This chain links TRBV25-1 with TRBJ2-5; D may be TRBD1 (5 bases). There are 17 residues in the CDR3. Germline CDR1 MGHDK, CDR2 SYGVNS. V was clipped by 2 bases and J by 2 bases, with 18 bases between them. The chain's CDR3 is CASSERKARRGQETQYF. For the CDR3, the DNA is TGTGCCAGCAGTGAAAGGAAAGCCAGAAGGGGACAAGAGACCCAGTACTTC.

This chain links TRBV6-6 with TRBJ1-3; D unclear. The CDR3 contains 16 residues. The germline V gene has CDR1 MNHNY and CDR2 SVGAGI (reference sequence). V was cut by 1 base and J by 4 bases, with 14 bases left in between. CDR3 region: CASSYFGTREGNTIYF. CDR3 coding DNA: TGTGCCAGCAGTTACTTCGGCACCCGGGAAGGAAACACCATATATTTT.

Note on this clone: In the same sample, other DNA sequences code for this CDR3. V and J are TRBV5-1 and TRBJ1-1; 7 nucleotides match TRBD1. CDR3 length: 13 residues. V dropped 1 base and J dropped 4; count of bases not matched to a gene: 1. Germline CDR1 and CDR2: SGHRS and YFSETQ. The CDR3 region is CASSLPGGTEAFF. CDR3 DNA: TGCGCCAGCAGCTTGCCAGGGGGCACTGAAGCTTTCTTT.

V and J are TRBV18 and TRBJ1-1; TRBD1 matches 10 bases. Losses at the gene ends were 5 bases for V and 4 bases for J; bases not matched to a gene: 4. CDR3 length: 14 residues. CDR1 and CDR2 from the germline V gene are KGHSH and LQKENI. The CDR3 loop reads CASSSDRGPTEAFF. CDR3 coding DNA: TGTGCCAGCTCATCAGACAGGGGGCCCACTGAAGCTTTCTTT.

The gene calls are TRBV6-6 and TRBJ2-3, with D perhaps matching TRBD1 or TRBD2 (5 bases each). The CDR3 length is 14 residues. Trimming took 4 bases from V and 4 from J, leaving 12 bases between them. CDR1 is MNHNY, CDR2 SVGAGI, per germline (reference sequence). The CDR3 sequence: CASSFDRAADTQYF. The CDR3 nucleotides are TGTGCCAGCAGTTTTGACAGAGCGGCAGATACGCAGTATTTT.

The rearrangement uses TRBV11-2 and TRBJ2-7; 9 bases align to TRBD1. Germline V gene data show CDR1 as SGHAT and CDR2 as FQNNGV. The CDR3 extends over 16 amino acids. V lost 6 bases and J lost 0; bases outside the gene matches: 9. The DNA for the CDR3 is TGTGCCAGCAGAAACCCCGGGACAGGGAGCTCCTACGAGCAGTACTTC. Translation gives CASRNPGTGSSYEQYF.

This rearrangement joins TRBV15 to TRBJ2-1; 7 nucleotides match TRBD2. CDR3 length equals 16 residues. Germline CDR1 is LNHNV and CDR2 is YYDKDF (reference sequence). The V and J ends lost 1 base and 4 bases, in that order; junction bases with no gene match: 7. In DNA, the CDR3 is TGTGCCACCAGCAGAGGAACGGCTAGCGGATACAATGAGCAGTTCTTC. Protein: CATSRGTASGYNEQFF.

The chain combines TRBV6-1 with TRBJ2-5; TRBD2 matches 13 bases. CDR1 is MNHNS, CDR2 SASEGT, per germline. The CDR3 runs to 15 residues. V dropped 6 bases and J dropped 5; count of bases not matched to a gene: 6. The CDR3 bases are TGTGCCAGCAGGATACTAGCGGGAGGGGGCGAGACCCAGTACTTC. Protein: CASRILAGGGETQYF.

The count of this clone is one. The CDR3 loop is CASSPSSLAAGTEAFF. CDR3 in DNA: TGTGCCAGCTCACCCTCTAGTCTGGCCGCCGGGACTGAAGCTTTCTTT. V gene TRBV18 combines with J gene TRBJ1-1; D remains ambiguous. Germline-derived CDR1 and CDR2 are KGHSH and LQKENI. The ends were cut back, 3 bases at V and 5 bases at J, with 19 bases in the middle. CDR3 length equals 16 residues.

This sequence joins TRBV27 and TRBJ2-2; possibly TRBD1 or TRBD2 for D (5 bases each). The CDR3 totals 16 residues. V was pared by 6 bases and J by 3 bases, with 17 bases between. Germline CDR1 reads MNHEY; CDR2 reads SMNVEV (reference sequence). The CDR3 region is CASSGMGDGDTGELFF. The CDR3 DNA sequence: TGTGCCAGCAGCGGGATGGGGGACGGGGACACCGGGGAGCTGTTTTTT.

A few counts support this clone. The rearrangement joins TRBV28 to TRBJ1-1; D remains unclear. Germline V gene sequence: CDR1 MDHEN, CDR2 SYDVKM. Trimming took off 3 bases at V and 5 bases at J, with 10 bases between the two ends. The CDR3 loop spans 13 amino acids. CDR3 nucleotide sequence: TGTGCCAGCAGTTTCCCGACGGCTACTGAAGCTTTCTTT. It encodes CASSFPTATEAFF.

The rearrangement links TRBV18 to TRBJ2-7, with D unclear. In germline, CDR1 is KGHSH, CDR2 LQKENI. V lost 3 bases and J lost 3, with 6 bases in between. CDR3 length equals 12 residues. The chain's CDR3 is CASSPYSYEQYF. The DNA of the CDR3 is TGTGCCAGCTCACCCTACAGCTACGAGCAGTACTTC.

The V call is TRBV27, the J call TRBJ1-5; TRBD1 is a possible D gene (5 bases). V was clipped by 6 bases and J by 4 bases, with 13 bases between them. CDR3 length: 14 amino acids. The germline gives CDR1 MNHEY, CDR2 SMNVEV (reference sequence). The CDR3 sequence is CASSPGPGNQPQHF. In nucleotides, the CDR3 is TGTGCCAGCAGCCCGGGCCCAGGGAATCAGCCCCAGCATTTT.

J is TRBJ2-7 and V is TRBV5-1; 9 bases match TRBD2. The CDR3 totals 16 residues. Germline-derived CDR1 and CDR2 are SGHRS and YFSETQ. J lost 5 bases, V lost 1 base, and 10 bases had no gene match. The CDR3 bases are TGCGCCAGCAGCTTGACGGGAATAGCGGGGGAGGACGAGCAGTACTTC. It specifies CASSLTGIAGEDEQYF. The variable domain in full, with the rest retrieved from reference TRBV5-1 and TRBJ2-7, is KAGVTQTPRYLIKTRGQQVTLSCSPISGHRSVSWYQQTPGQGLQFLFEYFSETQRNKGNFPGRFSGRQFSNSRSEMNVSTLELGDSALYLCASSLTGIAGEDEQYFGPGTRLTVT.

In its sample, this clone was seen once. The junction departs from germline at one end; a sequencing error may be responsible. The CDR3 bases are TGTGTCAGCAGCAAAGGGGACAGGGCAAGAATGGACACTGAAGCTTTCTTT. Translating gives CVSSKGDRARMDTEAFF. The gene calls are TRBV5-4 and TRBJ1-1; 9 bases are a match to TRBD1. The CDR3 sequence is 17 residues long. Germline lookup yields CDR1 SGHNT and CDR2 YYREEE (reference sequence).

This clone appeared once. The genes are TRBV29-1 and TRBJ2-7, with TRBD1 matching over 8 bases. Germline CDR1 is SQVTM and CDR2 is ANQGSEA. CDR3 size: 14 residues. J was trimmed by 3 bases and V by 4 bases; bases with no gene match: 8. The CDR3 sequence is CSVARQGPFYEQYF. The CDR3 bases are TGCAGCGTTGCCCGACAGGGGCCTTTCTACGAGCAGTACTTC.

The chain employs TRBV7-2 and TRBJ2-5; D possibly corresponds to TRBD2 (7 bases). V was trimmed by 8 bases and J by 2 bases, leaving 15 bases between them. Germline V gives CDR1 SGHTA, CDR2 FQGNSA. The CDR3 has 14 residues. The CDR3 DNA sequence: TGTGCCAGCGGCCACGCGGGGGCACAAGAGACCCAGTACTTC. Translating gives CASGHAGAQETQYF.

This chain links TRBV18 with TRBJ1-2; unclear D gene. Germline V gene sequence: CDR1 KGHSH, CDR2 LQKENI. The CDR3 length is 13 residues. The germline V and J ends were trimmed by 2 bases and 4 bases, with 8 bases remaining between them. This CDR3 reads CASSPGYRYGYTF. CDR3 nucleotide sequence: TGTGCCAGCTCACCAGGGTATCGCTATGGCTACACCTTC.

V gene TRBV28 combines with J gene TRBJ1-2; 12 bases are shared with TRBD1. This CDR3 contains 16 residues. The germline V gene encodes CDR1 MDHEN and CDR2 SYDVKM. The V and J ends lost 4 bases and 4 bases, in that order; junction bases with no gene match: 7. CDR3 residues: CASSSPGTGGVYGYTF. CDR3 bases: TGTGCCAGCAGTTCCCCGGGGACAGGGGGCGTCTATGGCTACACCTTC.

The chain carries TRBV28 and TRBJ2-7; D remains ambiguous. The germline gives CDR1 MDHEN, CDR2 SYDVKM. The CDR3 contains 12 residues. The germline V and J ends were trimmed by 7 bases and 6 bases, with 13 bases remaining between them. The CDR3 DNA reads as TGTGCCAGCAAATCTGTAGGGTCCGAGCAGTACTTC. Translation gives CASKSVGSEQYF.

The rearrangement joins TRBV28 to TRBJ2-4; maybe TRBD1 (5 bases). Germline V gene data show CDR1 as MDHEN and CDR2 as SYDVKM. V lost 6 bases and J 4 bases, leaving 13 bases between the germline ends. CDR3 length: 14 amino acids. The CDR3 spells CASSQGREKNIQYF. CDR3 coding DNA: TGTGCCAGCAGCCAAGGCAGGGAAAAAAACATTCAGTACTTC.

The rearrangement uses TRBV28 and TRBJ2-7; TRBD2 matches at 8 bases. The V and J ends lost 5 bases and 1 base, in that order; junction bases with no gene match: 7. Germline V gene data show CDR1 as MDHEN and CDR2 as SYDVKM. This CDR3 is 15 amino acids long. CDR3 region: CASSQSGSRSYEQYF. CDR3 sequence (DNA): TGTGCCAGCAGTCAGAGCGGGAGTAGGTCCTACGAGCAGTACTTC.

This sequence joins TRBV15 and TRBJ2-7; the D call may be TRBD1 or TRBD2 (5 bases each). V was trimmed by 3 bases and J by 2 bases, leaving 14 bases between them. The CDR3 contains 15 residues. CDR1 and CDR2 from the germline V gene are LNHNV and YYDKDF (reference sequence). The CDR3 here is CATSSSGRTTYEQYF. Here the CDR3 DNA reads TGTGCCACCAGCAGCTCGGGACGGACGACCTACGAGCAGTACTTC.

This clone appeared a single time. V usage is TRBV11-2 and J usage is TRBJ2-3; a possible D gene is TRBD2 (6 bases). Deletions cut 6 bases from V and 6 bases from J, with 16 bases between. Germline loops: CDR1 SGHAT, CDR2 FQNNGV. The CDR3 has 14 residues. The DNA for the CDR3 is TGTGCCAGCAGGCGACTAGTGTCTAAGGATACGCAGTATTTT. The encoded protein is CASRRLVSKDTQYF.

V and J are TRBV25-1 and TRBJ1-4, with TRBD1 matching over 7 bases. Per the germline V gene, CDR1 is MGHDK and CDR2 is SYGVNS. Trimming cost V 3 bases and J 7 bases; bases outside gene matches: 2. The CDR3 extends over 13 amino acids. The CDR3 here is CASSEAGGEKLFF. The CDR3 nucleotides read TGTGCCAGCAGTGAGGCAGGGGGTGAAAAACTGTTTTTT.

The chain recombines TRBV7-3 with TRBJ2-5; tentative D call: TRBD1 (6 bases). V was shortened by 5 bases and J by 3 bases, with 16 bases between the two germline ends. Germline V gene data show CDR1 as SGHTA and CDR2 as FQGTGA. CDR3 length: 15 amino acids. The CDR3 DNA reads TGTGCCAGCAGCCCTGGGGCAGGGGAAGAAGAGACCCAGTACTTC. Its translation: CASSPGAGEEETQYF.

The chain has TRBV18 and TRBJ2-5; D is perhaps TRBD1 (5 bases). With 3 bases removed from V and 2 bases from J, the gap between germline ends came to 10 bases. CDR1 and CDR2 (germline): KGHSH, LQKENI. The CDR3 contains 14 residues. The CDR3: CASSPGRPQETQYF. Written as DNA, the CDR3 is TGTGCCAGCTCACCGGGGCGGCCACAAGAGACCCAGTACTTC.